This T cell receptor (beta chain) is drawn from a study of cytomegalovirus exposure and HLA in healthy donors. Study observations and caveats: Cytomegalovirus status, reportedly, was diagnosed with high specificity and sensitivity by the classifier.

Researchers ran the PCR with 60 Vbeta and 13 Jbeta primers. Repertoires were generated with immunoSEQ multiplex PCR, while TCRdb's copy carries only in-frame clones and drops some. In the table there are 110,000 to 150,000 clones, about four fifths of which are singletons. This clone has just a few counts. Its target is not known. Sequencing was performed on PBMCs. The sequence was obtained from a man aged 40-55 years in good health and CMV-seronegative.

In nucleotides, the CDR3 is TGCAGCGTTGAATATCCAGATTTAGCTCGGGGAAACACCATATATTTT. The encoded protein is CSVEYPDLARGNTIYF. The chain combines TRBV29-1 with TRBJ1-3; D remains unclear. Trimming pared 2 bases from V and 4 bases from J, leaving 18 bases between. CDR3 length: 16 amino acids. The germline CDR1 and CDR2 sequences are SQVTM and ANQGSEA.